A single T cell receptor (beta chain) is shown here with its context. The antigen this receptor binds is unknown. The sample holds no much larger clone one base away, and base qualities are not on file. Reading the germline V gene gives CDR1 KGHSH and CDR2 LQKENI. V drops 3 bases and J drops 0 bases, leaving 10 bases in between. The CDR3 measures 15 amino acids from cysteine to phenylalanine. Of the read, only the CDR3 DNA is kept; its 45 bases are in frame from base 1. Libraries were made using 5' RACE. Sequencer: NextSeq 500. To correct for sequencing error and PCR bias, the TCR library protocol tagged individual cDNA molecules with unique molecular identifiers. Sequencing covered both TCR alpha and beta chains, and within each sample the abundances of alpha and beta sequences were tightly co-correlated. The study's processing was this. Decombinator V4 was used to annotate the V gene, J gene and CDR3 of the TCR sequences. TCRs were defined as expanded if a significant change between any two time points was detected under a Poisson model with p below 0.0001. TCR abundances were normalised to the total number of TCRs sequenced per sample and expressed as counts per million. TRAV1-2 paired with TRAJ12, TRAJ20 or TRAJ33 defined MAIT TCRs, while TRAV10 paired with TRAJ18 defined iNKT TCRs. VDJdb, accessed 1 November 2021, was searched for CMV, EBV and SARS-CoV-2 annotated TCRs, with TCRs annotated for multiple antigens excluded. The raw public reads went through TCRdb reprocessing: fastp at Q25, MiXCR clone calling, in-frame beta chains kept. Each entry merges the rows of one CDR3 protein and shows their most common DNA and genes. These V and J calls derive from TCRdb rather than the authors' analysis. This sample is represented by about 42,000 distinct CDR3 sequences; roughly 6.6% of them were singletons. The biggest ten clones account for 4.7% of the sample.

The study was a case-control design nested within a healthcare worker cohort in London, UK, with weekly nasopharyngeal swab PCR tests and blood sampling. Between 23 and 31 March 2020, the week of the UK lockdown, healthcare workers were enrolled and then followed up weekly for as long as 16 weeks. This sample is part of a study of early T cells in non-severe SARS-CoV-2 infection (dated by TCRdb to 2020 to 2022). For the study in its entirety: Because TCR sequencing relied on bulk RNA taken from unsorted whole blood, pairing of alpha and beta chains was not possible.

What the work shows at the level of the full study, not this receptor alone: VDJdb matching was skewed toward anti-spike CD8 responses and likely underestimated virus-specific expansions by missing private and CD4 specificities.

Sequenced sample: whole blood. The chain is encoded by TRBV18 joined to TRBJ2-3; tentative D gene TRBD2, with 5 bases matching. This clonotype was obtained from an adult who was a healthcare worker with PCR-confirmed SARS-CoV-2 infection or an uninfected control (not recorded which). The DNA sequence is TGTGCCAGCTCACCCTACGGGGTTAGCACAGATACGCAGTATTTT. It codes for CASSPYGVSTDTQYF.